This T cell receptor beta chain appears in the sequencing data of a study of PD-1 blockade in mismatch repair-deficient tumors. The germline CDR1 and CDR2 sequences are SGDLS and YYNGEE. V dropped 3 bases and J dropped 7; count of bases not matched to a gene: 9. CDR3 length: 16 residues. The data were produced by immunoSEQ multiplex PCR, yet TCRdb's version contains in-frame clones alone and is incomplete. The data hold roughly 110,000 clones, with 65% to 80% observed a single time. The TCR sequence derives from an adult with mismatch repair-deficient cancer. J is TRBJ2-1 and V is TRBV9; TRBD2 matches 11 bases. The source material was peripheral blood, sampled 60 weeks after starting pembrolizumab. Here the CDR3 reads CASSATLAGGRNEQFF. The CDR3, as DNA: TGTGCCAGCAGCGCCACCCTAGCGGGAGGTCGGAATGAGCAGTTCTTC.